This is a list of T cell receptor beta chains from one sample in a study of neoadjuvant anti-PD-1 for oral cavity cancer. The table came from immunoSEQ multiplex PCR; TCRdb's copy has only in-frame clones and leaves some out. The sample contains over 30,000 clones, around four fifths of which appear only once. This material consisted of PBMCs, taken after nivolumab (anti-PD-1) treatment. The receptors stem from a person aged 40 to 85 with oral cavity squamous cell carcinoma. CDR3s include the opening cysteine and the closing phenylalanine or tryptophan. Fields, in order: D gene, clone size, V gene, J gene, CDR3 DNA, CDR3 protein. The D gene is left open where the match is weak. Clone sizes are given selectively: once, few, many, or a class where the clone is expanded.

>NA|NA|TRBV4-1|TRBJ1-4
TGCGCCAGCAGCCAATTCGGGGGCGCGGGGGAAAAACTGTTTTTT
CASSQFGGAGEKLFF
>TRBD1|NA|TRBV28|TRBJ2-4
TGTGCCAGCAGCTTGCGAACAGGGGTCAAAAACATTCAGTACTTC
CASSLRTGVKNIQYF
>TRBD1|NA|TRBV6-5|TRBJ1-5
TGTGCCAGCAGCCGGGGACAGTATAGCAATCAGCCCCAGCATTTT
CASSRGQYSNQPQHF
>NA|NA|TRBV15|TRBJ1-1
TGTGCCACCAGCAGAGATATAGCAGAAGCTTTCTTT
CATSRDIAEAFF
>NA|NA|TRBV6-5|TRBJ1-1
TGTGCCAGCGGGACTGGGGGATTGAACACTGAAGCTTTCTTT
CASGTGGLNTEAFF
>TRBD1|NA|TRBV7-9|TRBJ1-1
TGTGCCAGCAGCCACGCTAGACAGGGGAACACTGAAGCTTTCTTT
CASSHARQGNTEAFF
>NA|NA|TRBV2|TRBJ1-1
TGTGCCAGCAGAATAGATTTCTTCACTGAAGCTTTCTTT
CASRIDFFTEAFF
>TRBD1|once|TRBV6-1|TRBJ2-2
TGTGCCAGTTCGGGACAGGGGATGGTCACCGGGGAGCTGTTTTTT
CASSGQGMVTGELFF
>TRBD1|NA|TRBV4-3|TRBJ1-1
TGCGCCAGCAGCCCGACAGGGGGGTACACTGAAGCTTTCTTT
CASSPTGGYTEAFF
>TRBD2|NA|TRBV7-9|TRBJ2-1
TGTGCCAGCGCTCCGGGACTAGCGGGGGATGAGCAGTTCTTC
CASAPGLAGDEQFF
>TRBD2|once|TRBV7-2|TRBJ2-1
TGTGCCAGCAGTGTCGCGGCGGGGGGTTACAATGAGCAGTTCTTC
CASSVAAGGYNEQFF
>NA|NA|TRBV7-3|TRBJ1-5
TGTGCCAGCAGCTTAAAGACCACAGGGTCCAATAGCAATCAGCCCCAGCATTTT
CASSLKTTGSNSNQPQHF
>TRBD1|NA|TRBV27|TRBJ1-1
TGTGCCAGCAGTCCCGACAGGGCCCCTGAAGCTTTCTTT
CASSPDRAPEAFF
>TRBD2|NA|TRBV25-1|TRBJ2-3
TGTGCCAGCAGTGAATCTAGCGGGGGGTGGACAGATACGCAGTATTTT
CASSESSGGWTDTQYF
>TRBD1|NA|TRBV5-6|TRBJ1-2
TGTGCCAGCAGCTTGGGCGGGACAGGGTACTATGGCTACACCTTC
CASSLGGTGYYGYTF
>NA|medium-sized|TRBV28|TRBJ1-2
TGTGCCAGCAGGCCCGCTAGCTATGGCTACACCTTC
CASRPASYGYTF
>TRBD1|NA|TRBV7-9|TRBJ1-5
TGTGCCAGCAGCTACAGGACAGGTAAAAAGGAACAGCCCCAGCATTTT
CASSYRTGKKEQPQHF
>TRBD2|NA|TRBV4-3|TRBJ2-3
TGCGCCAGCAGCCAAACAGCGGGGGCCGGAGATACGCAGTATTTT
CASSQTAGAGDTQYF
>TRBD2|NA|TRBV6-5|TRBJ2-1
TGTGCCAGCAGTTCGGGGGGTATTGGGGACAATGAGCAGTTCTTC
CASSSGGIGDNEQFF
>NA|NA|TRBV5-1|TRBJ1-4
TGCGCCAGCAGCTTGGCCGGGCAGTTGGCTAATGAAAAACTGTTTTTT
CASSLAGQLANEKLFF
>NA|NA|TRBV12-5|TRBJ2-7
TGTGCTAGTGGTTTGGCTCAGGGTACCTCCTACGAGCAGTACTTC
CASGLAQGTSYEQYF
>NA|NA|TRBV12-5|TRBJ1-5
TGTGCTAGTGGGTACGGACAGTCCGAGAAGCCCCAGCATTTT
CASGYGQSEKPQHF
>TRBD1|NA|TRBV5-1|TRBJ2-7
TGCGCCAGCAGCGTCTCCGGGACAGACTACGAGCAGTACTTC
CASSVSGTDYEQYF
>NA|NA|TRBV7-8|TRBJ2-5
TGTGCCACCTCCGTCAGGGAAGGCTTTCTTCGGGAGACCCAGTACTTC
CATSVREGFLRETQYF
>NA|NA|TRBV5-6|TRBJ1-1
TGTGCCAGCAGCTTACTGTCAGGGGCGCACACTGAAGCTTTCTTT
CASSLLSGAHTEAFF
>NA|NA|TRBV21-1|TRBJ1-1
TGTGCCAGCAGCAAAGAGGACGACAGGGGGGGCACTGAAGCTTTCTTT
CASSKEDDRGGTEAFF
>NA|NA|TRBV7-8|TRBJ2-5
TGTGCCAGCAGCTTAAGGACACAAGAGACCCAGTACTTC
CASSLRTQETQYF
>NA|NA|TRBV5-6|TRBJ1-5
TGTGCCAGCAGCTTGGGGGGCCGCCCGCCCCAGCATTTT
CASSLGGRPPQHF
>TRBD1|NA|TRBV5-6|TRBJ1-4
TGTGCCAGCAAAGGGACAGCTAATGAAAAACTGTTTTTT
CASKGTANEKLFF
>NA|NA|TRBV14|TRBJ1-6
TGTGCCAGCAGCCAAGATTGGCCGGATTTTAGCTCCTATAATTCACCCCTCCACTTT
CASSQDWPDFSSYNSPLHF
>TRBD1|NA|TRBV6-1|TRBJ1-5
TGTGCCAGCAGTGAAGTCAGCCTCGGGACAGGGGAGCATTTT
CASSEVSLGTGEHF
>NA|NA|TRBV19|TRBJ1-2
TGTGCCAGTAGTATTGATCGGGGAGGCTACACCTTC
CASSIDRGGYTF
>NA|NA|TRBV5-1|TRBJ2-3
TGCGCCAGCAGCTTGGTACCGAAGGACACAGATACGCAGTATTTT
CASSLVPKDTDTQYF
>TRBD1|few|TRBV27|TRBJ2-2
TGTGCCAGCAGTTCCTACAGGGGAGTCGGGGAGCTGTTTTTT
CASSSYRGVGELFF
>NA|NA|TRBV7-2|TRBJ2-7
TGTGCCAGCAGCTTAGTGGGGAGGGGGCAAGGGGAGCAGTACTTC
CASSLVGRGQGEQYF
>NA|NA|TRBV5-4|TRBJ2-4
TGTGCCAGCAGCTTGGGGGACACCTACAAAAACATTCAGTACTTC
CASSLGDTYKNIQYF
>TRBD1|NA|TRBV7-2|TRBJ2-1
TGTGCCAGCAGCTTAGTCCCCGGGACAGGGGCCTACAATGAGCAGTTCTTC
CASSLVPGTGAYNEQFF
>NA|NA|TRBV18|TRBJ1-1
TGTGCCAGCTCACCACCTCCGGGGGGTTACACTGAAGCTTTCTTT
CASSPPPGGYTEAFF
>NA|NA|TRBV19|TRBJ2-5
TGTGCCAGTAGTATGACAGGGAGGATAGAGACCCAGTACTTC
CASSMTGRIETQYF
>NA|NA|TRBV10-1|TRBJ2-7
TGCGCCAGCAGTGAAGTGGGTTACGAGCAGTACTTC
CASSEVGYEQYF
>NA|NA|TRBV6-5|TRBJ2-3
TGTGCCAGCAGTCCGCGACCCCGGGCAGATACGCAGTATTTT
CASSPRPRADTQYF
>TRBD2|NA|TRBV5-1|TRBJ2-5
TGCGCCAGCAGCAGGGGACTAGTGGTCGAAGAGACCCAGTACTTC
CASSRGLVVEETQYF
>NA|NA|TRBV30|TRBJ2-1
TGTGCCTGGAGGCCCTCGGCCGGCGGTGAGCAGTTCTTC
CAWRPSAGGEQFF
>NA|NA|TRBV25-1|TRBJ1-4
TGTGCCAGCAGTGAAGCCAAGCGAGCAACTAATGAAAAACTGTTTTTT
CASSEAKRATNEKLFF
>NA|once|TRBV11-2|TRBJ1-4
TGTGCCAGCAGCCAAGACCGGGGGCACAATGAAAAACTGTTTTTT
CASSQDRGHNEKLFF
>NA|once|TRBV6-4|TRBJ1-1
TGTGCCAGCAGGGTTCAGCATATGAACACTGAAGCTTTCTTT
CASRVQHMNTEAFF
>TRBD2|NA|TRBV9|TRBJ2-7
TGTGCCAGCAGCGTGGGAGGGGCACCTTACGAGCAGTACTTC
CASSVGGAPYEQYF
>NA|NA|TRBV11-2|TRBJ1-5
TGTGCCAGCAGCTTATATCTTGATCAGCCCCAGCATTTT
CASSLYLDQPQHF
>TRBD2|NA|TRBV27|TRBJ2-3
TGTGCCAGCCAATGGGGCGGGGGAGATACGCAGTATTTT
CASQWGGGDTQYF
>NA|NA|TRBV7-9|TRBJ1-6
TGTGCCAGCAGCACGGGACAAGCCTATAATTCACCCCTCCACTTT
CASSTGQAYNSPLHF
>NA|NA|TRBV5-6|TRBJ1-1
TGTGCCAGCAGCCAAATCCTGAACACTGAAGCTTTCTTT
CASSQILNTEAFF
>NA|NA|TRBV11-2|TRBJ2-7
TGTGCCAGCAGCCGATCCTACGAGCAGTACTTC
CASSRSYEQYF
>NA|few|TRBV19|TRBJ1-4
TGTGCCAGTAGTATCGGGGCAGCGAATAATGAAAAACTGTTTTTT
CASSIGAANNEKLFF
>NA|once|TRBV19|TRBJ1-6
TGTGCCAGTAAGAGAGGAACCAATTCACCCCTCCACTTT
CASKRGTNSPLHF
>TRBD1|NA|TRBV28|TRBJ1-2
TGTGCCAGCCATGCCATCGCAGACAGGGCGCGCGCTAACTATGGCTACACCTTC
CASHAIADRARANYGYTF
>TRBD1|NA|TRBV11-3|TRBJ2-2
TGTGCCAGCAGCCCCGGGACAGGGAACACCGGGGAGCTGTTTTTT
CASSPGTGNTGELFF